Shown below are 6 T cell receptor beta chains from a single sample sequenced in a study of blood T cell repertoires in COVID-19. Data came from immunoSEQ multiplex PCR; TCRdb stores just in-frame clones and leaves some out. The table includes some 380,000 clones, nearly 90% detected once. The source material was PBMCs or T cells enriched from blood (not recorded which). The receptors derive from a woman aged 40 to 49 with acute COVID-19.

The sample holds one count of this clone. The chain employs TRBV5-1 and TRBJ2-3; 11 nucleotides agree with TRBD1. The trim removed 5 bases at V and 2 bases at J, leaving 4 bases unmatched. There are 15 residues in the CDR3. CDR1 and CDR2 from the germline V gene are SGHRS and YFSETQ. The CDR3 loop reads CASSSDRGLTDTQYF. CDR3 in DNA: TGCGCCAGCAGTTCGGACAGGGGGCTCACAGATACGCAGTATTTT. The entire variable domain, with the rest obtained from reference TRBV5-1 and TRBJ2-3, is as follows: KAGVTQTPRYLIKTRGQQVTLSCSPISGHRSVSWYQQTPGQGLQFLFEYFSETQRNKGNFPGRFSGRQFSNSRSEMNVSTLELGDSALYLCASSSDRGLTDTQYFGPGTRLTVL.

The gene calls are TRBV6-4 and TRBJ1-1; perhaps TRBD1 as D (6 bases). The germline gives CDR1 MRHNA, CDR2 SNTAGT. This CDR3 is built from 13 residues. Trimming cost V 8 bases and J 1 base, with 11 bases left between them. In DNA, the CDR3 is TGTGCCAGCTCTAGGACAGCGAACACTGAAGCTTTCTTT. Protein: CASSRTANTEAFF.

The rearrangement joins TRBV7-9 to TRBJ1-2, with D tentatively TRBD1 (6 bases). This CDR3 contains 18 residues. V lost 4 bases and J lost 2, with 23 bases in between. Germline CDR1 and CDR2: SEHNR and FQNEAQ (reference sequence). The CDR3 sequence is CASSYWTEPPSKNYGYTF. CDR3 sequence (DNA): TGTGCCAGCAGCTACTGGACAGAGCCCCCAAGTAAAAACTATGGCTACACCTTC.

The chain has TRBV6-6 and TRBJ2-7; D might be TRBD2 (7 bases). The CDR3 totals 14 residues. V lost 2 bases and J lost 5, with 13 bases in between. CDR1 is MNHNY and CDR2 is SVGAGI in the germline V gene (reference sequence). The CDR3, as DNA: TGTGCCAGCAGTTACGGGGGGGCCGTCGACGAGCAGTACTTC. It yields the protein CASSYGGAVDEQYF.

This sequence joins TRBV5-4 and TRBJ2-1, with 14 bases lining up with TRBD2. The CDR3 has 17 amino acids. Germline CDR1 reads SGHNT; CDR2 reads YYREEE (reference sequence). The junction had 8 bases not matched to a gene; V was cut back by 0 bases and J by 9 bases. CDR3 DNA sequence: TGTGCCAGCAGCTTGGTAATCGGGACTAGCGGGGGCGGTGAGCAGTTCTTC. Protein product: CASSLVIGTSGGGEQFF.

V gene TRBV29-1 combines with J gene TRBJ2-5; 11 positions agree with TRBD2. There are 14 residues in the CDR3. In germline, CDR1 is SQVTM, CDR2 ANQGSEA. Trimming cost V 4 bases and J 2 bases; bases outside gene matches: 3. CDR3: CSVGSGGAQETQYF. The CDR3 nucleotides are TGCAGCGTTGGTAGCGGGGGGGCTCAAGAGACCCAGTACTTC.